Listed below are T cell receptor beta chains from one sample, sequenced in a study of cytomegalovirus exposure and HLA in healthy donors. Clones were sequenced by immunoSEQ multiplex PCR, and TCRdb holds only the in-frame ones, with some missing. The table records around 250,000 clones, 90% of them present only once. Input material: PBMCs. The receptors stem from a woman between 18 and 29 years old in good health and CMV-seronegative. Each CDR3 is given without its conserved first and last residue.

V	CDR3
TRBV10-1	ASSDRNYGYT
TRBV11-2	ASNLGQGYTIY
TRBV6-1	ASSEVGQGRNQPQH
TRBV7-9	ASSLGGHISYEQY
TRBV7-6	ASSLGHGYEQY
TRBV4-1	ASSRGPSGGPQETQY
TRBV29-1	SGKGRFGETQY
TRBV14	ASSQEARSSPLH
TRBV27	ASRTESYEQY
TRBV28	ASSLQGTNYGYT
TRBV11-1	ASSPYSGGTLSSYEQY
TRBV5-4	ASSLGTGLSYEQY
TRBV7-2	ASSHRGAVEKLF
TRBV5-1	ASSLGQWSTDTQY
TRBV27	ASSLSRDRGTSNIQY
TRBV9	ASSVGLTSSTDTQY
TRBV5-4	ASSISGTGGQETQY
TRBV7-3	ASSFTGTSGTDTQY
TRBV5-6	ASSFGTGGTGELF
TRBV5-1	ASSRGQNTEAF
TRBV4-3	ASSQSSYSGTQY
TRBV27	ASSTTGDTEAF
TRBV5-1	ASSLQVANYGYT
TRBV6-1	ASREGQGTPQH
TRBV28	ASSFSSRGGHTGELF
TRBV18	ASSPPHEGQGGEQF
TRBV4-3	ASSQDRGGYEQY
TRBV5-3	ARSLGQSSGNTIY
TRBV19	ASSPRDRAPGEQF
TRBV10-3	AVGAGIGYGYT
TRBV25-1	ASRVQGPNTEAF
TRBV19	ASSTASPNEQF
TRBV9	ASSMSGGGTDTQY
TRBV27	ASSSADTWQSQH
TRBV11-1	ASSSDRLAYGYT
TRBV7-8	ASSLVSLALQETQY
TRBV27	ASSSGTVHTDTQY
TRBV25-1	ASSEFEGGFRTGELF
TRBV7-2	ASSLDVIGLVAYEQY
TRBV18	ASSPRTSGGETQY
TRBV7-9	ASSSTGTGVYEQY
TRBV7-8	ASSADRGRYEQY
TRBV6-1	ASTTGYEQF
TRBV2	ASSRTGTFPDTQY
TRBV7-2	ASSLQGTSGNTIY
TRBV27	ASKHRDSNQPQH
TRBV7-9	ASAGGYEKLF
TRBV5-1	ASSPLGGSYEQY
TRBV14	AKIGQGATEAF
TRBV4-3	ASSQTSGGEQF
TRBV13	ASSTRTGDNEQF
TRBV5-1	ASSTSLGGTDEQY
TRBV30	AWSRQSRYNEQF